The rows below give T cell receptor beta chains drawn from one sample of a study of T cells after posttransplantation cyclophosphamide. Profiling relied on immunoSEQ multiplex PCR, and the TCRdb table lists in-frame clones only, not all of them. This sample has thousands of clones, with roughly two thirds found just once. Sequenced: memory CD8+ T cells sorted from blood. Source of these receptors: a woman under 40 in good health and a related stem cell transplant donor. Both conserved end residues are part of each CDR3. The D gene is left open where the match is weak. Where a row states a size, it is once, few, many or the class of an expanded clone; other rows omit it.

NA NA TRBJ2-7 TRBV4-2 TGTGCCAGCAGCCAAGTAGCCCAAATCACCTACGAGCAGTACTTC CASSQVAQITYEQYF
NA TRBD2 TRBJ2-3 TRBV5-6 TGTGCCAGCAGCTGGGGGACTAGCGGGGTCAGCACAGATACGCAGTATTTT CASSWGTSGVSTDTQYF
few TRBD2 TRBJ2-1 TRBV11-2 TGTGCCAGCAGCTTACGGCCTAGCGGGGAATACAATGAGCAGTTCTTC CASSLRPSGEYNEQFF
NA TRBD2 TRBJ2-5 TRBV6-1 TGTGCCAGCAGTATTCGAGCGGGGGGGCTGGAGACCCAGTACTTC CASSIRAGGLETQYF
NA NA TRBJ2-4 TRBV4-3 TGCGCCAGCAGCCAAGACTGGACAGTCCCAGCCAAAAACATTCAGTACTTC CASSQDWTVPAKNIQYF
NA NA TRBJ1-2 TRBV5-4 TGTGCCAGCAGCGGGGCGGGGAGGGAAAGGGCCTATGGCTACACCTTC CASSGAGRERAYGYTF
NA NA TRBJ1-2 TRBV6-6 TGTGCCAGCAGGGAACAGGGCACCGGTGGCTACACCTTC CASREQGTGGYTF
once TRBD1 TRBJ2-7 TRBV4-3 TGCGCCAGCAGCCAAGATGGGACAGGGGATTACGAGCAGTACTTC CASSQDGTGDYEQYF
NA TRBD1 TRBJ1-2 TRBV7-6 TGTGCCAGCAGCCCGGGACAGAGCGAGCCTAACTATGGCTACACCTTC CASSPGQSEPNYGYTF
NA NA TRBJ2-7 TRBV10-3 TGTGCCATCAGTGAGGGAGGACTATCCTACGAGCAGTACTTC CAISEGGLSYEQYF
NA NA TRBJ1-1 TRBV5-1 TGCGCCAGCAGCAACGGAATTCCGGGAAGTCGCACTGAAGCTTTCTTT CASSNGIPGSRTEAFF
NA NA TRBJ2-7 TRBV14 TGTGCCAGCAGCCAAGATGCGTTCAACTACGAGCAGTACTTC CASSQDAFNYEQYF
NA NA TRBJ1-1 TRBV9 TGTGCCAGCAGCGTATCGGGGGGGACTGAAGCTTTCTTT CASSVSGGTEAFF
NA TRBD1 TRBJ2-5 TRBV4-3 TGCGCCAGCAGCCAAGAGACAGGGGGCGCAGAGACCCAGTACTTC CASSQETGGAETQYF
NA TRBD1 TRBJ2-1 TRBV2 TGTGCCAGCAGTGACTACAGGGGGCGAAAGAATGAGCAGTTCTTC CASSDYRGRKNEQFF
few TRBD1 TRBJ2-2 TRBV9 TGTGCCAGCAGCCCGGTAGGGTCAGGGGGAAACGGGGAGCTGTTTTTT CASSPVGSGGNGELFF
few TRBD2 TRBJ2-2 TRBV6-5 TGTGCCACTCCCCGGGCGGGAGACACCGGGGAGCTGTTTTTT CATPRAGDTGELFF
NA NA TRBJ2-5 TRBV6-4 TGTGCCAGCAGTGAAGGGCAGGGCAGCGAGACCCAGTACTTC CASSEGQGSETQYF
NA NA TRBJ2-3 TRBV6-4 TGTGCCAGCAGTGACGGGACTGGGCATAGCACAGATACGCAGTATTTT CASSDGTGHSTDTQYF
NA NA TRBJ2-5 TRBV6-6 TGTGCCAGCAGTTACTACTCCCTAGGCGAGACCCAGTACTTC CASSYYSLGETQYF
NA TRBD1 TRBJ2-1 TRBV15 TGTGCCACCAGCAGTCCTCCCCACGGGACAGCTTTATACAATGAGCAGTTCTTC CATSSPPHGTALYNEQFF
NA TRBD1 TRBJ2-7 TRBV11-2 TGTGCCAGCAGCTCACCCCGACAGGGGGCGCTCTCCTACGAGCAGTACTTC CASSSPRQGALSYEQYF
NA TRBD1 TRBJ1-5 TRBV7-8 TGTGCCAGCAGGGAGGACAGGGGAAGCAATCAGCCCCAGCATTTT CASREDRGSNQPQHF
medium-sized TRBD1 TRBJ1-2 TRBV2 TGTGCCAGCAGGGACAGGGAAGGTAAGTATGGCTACACCTTC CASRDREGKYGYTF
NA NA TRBJ1-6 TRBV13 TGTGCCAGCAGCCTTCAGGTCCCACCCCAGGACCTCCACTTT CASSLQVPPQDLHF
NA NA TRBJ1-6 TRBV6-6 TGTGCCAGCACCCAAAATTCACCCCTCCACTTT CASTQNSPLHF
NA NA TRBJ2-3 TRBV5-1 TGCGCCAGCAGCGCGTACTTAGCTAGCACAGATACGCAGTATTTT CASSAYLASTDTQYF
few TRBD1 TRBJ2-1 TRBV6-1 TGTGCCAGCAGTGAAGTCCTGGGACAGGGTGGAGGTGAGCAGTTCTTC CASSEVLGQGGGEQFF
NA TRBD1 TRBJ1-4 TRBV19 TGTGCCAGTAGGGCCGGGACAGGGTCTTATTCGACTAATGAAAAACTGTTTTTT CASRAGTGSYSTNEKLFF
NA NA TRBJ2-1 TRBV6-1 TGTGCCAGCAGTGGCCGTCTAAACCTATACAATGAGCAGTTCTTC CASSGRLNLYNEQFF
NA TRBD1 TRBJ2-3 TRBV4-1 TGCGCCAGCAGCCCAGAGGGACAGGGGTGGGATACGCAGTATTTT CASSPEGQGWDTQYF
few NA TRBJ2-7 TRBV7-9 TGTGCCAGCAGTCAAGGGGGAAGCTCCTACGAGCAGTACTTC CASSQGGSSYEQYF
NA NA TRBJ2-7 TRBV6-6 TGTGCCAGCAGCACCTCCTACGAGCAATACTTC CASSTSYEQYF
few NA TRBJ2-7 TRBV6-6 TGTGCCAGCAGTTACTCGATCCTATCCTACGAGCAGTACTTC CASSYSILSYEQYF
NA TRBD2 TRBJ2-5 TRBV4-2 TGTGCCAGCAGCCAAGAACAGCGGGGAGAGACCCAGTACTTC CASSQEQRGETQYF
once TRBD2 TRBJ2-3 TRBV7-8 TGTGCCAGCAGCATTGAGCGGGGGCCGGCGGATACGCAGTATTTT CASSIERGPADTQYF
NA TRBD1 TRBJ1-1 TRBV6-1 TGTGCCAGCAGTACAGGGGGCGAGACTGAAGCTTTCTTT CASSTGGETEAFF
few TRBD2 TRBJ2-7 TRBV27 TGTGCCAGCAGTTTAAGTAGCGGGGGGTACGCCTACGAGCAGTACTTC CASSLSSGGYAYEQYF
NA TRBD1 TRBJ2-7 TRBV10-1 TGCGCCAGCAGACCCGGACAGGGAACGACCTACGAGCAGTACTTC CASRPGQGTTYEQYF
NA TRBD2 TRBJ2-1 TRBV9 TGTGCCAGCAGCGGAGGGGTCGGGGGGTCCTACAATGAGCAGTTCTTC CASSGGVGGSYNEQFF
NA TRBD2 TRBJ2-7 TRBV4-1 TGCGCCAGCAGCCAAGGGGAGGGGCCCTACGAGCAGTACTTC CASSQGEGPYEQYF
NA NA TRBJ2-7 TRBV5-6 TGTGCCAGCAGCTTGAATCAGGGGAGCGAGCAGTACTTC CASSLNQGSEQYF
NA NA TRBJ1-2 TRBV29-1 TGCAGCGTTGAAGATAATGGCTACACCTTC CSVEDNGYTF
NA NA TRBJ2-1 TRBV28 TGTGCCAGCAGATCCGCACTACGGGGAACCCATTTTCGCTCCTACAATGAGCAGTTCTTC CASRSALRGTHFRSYNEQFF
NA NA TRBJ2-7 TRBV21-1 TGTGCCAGCAGCAAAGTCGGCAGGGGGGACTACGAGCAGTACTTC CASSKVGRGDYEQYF
NA NA TRBJ2-1 TRBV27 TGTGCCAGCAGTTTAACCCGGACAGTCTACAATGAGCAGTTCTTC CASSLTRTVYNEQFF
NA NA TRBJ2-3 TRBV6-5 TGTGCCAGCAGTTACTCAGACGGGGATACGCAGTATTTT CASSYSDGDTQYF
NA TRBD1 TRBJ2-7 TRBV4-3 TGCGCCAGCAGTTACTCCGGGACAGGGGAATCCTACGAGCAGTACTTC CASSYSGTGESYEQYF
NA TRBD2 TRBJ2-5 TRBV7-6 TGTGCCAGCAGAATCGGGGGGGCCTTCCCGAAAGGAGAGACCCAGTACTTC CASRIGGAFPKGETQYF
NA NA TRBJ2-6 TRBV6-4 TGTGCCAGCAGTAATTATTCCACACGACAAAGTCGGGCCAACGTCCTGACTTTC CASSNYSTRQSRANVLTF
NA NA TRBJ2-2 TRBV6-4 TGTGCCAGCAGTGACGCGGATCGGCGGGAGCTGTTTTTT CASSDADRRELFF
NA TRBD2 TRBJ2-7 TRBV4-1 TGCGCCAGCAGCCAGAAGGGGACTACTTACGAGGAGCAGTACTTC CASSQKGTTYEEQYF